A single sample gave rise to the 8 T cell receptor beta chains below, sequenced in a study of cytomegalovirus exposure and HLA in healthy donors. It was with 60 Vbeta and 13 Jbeta primers that the PCR ran. Method: immunoSEQ multiplex PCR; TCRdb's copy keeps in-frame clones and lacks some. The sample lists roughly 150,000 clones, around four fifths occurring once. Sequenced material: PBMCs. All receptors come from a man aged 25-45 years in good health and CMV-seronegative.

The chain uses TRBV29-1 and TRBJ2-3; 12 bases agree with TRBD1. V shed 6 bases and J 2 bases; nucleotides not matched to a gene: 6. The CDR3 is 15 amino acids. CDR1 and CDR2 (germline): SQVTM, ANQGSEA. This CDR3 reads CSVDTGQGATDTQYF. The DNA for the CDR3 is TGCAGCGTGGATACGGGACAGGGGGCCACAGATACGCAGTATTTT.

The chain recombines TRBV6-5 with TRBJ2-6, with D possibly matching TRBD1 (6 bases). This CDR3 contains 15 residues. Per germline, CDR1 MNHEY and CDR2 SVGAGI. The V gene lost 6 bases and the J gene lost 2 bases, with 11 bases spanning the gap. DNA for the CDR3: TGTGCCAGCAGCCCTGGACAGACTGGGGCCAACGTCCTGACTTTC. Protein: CASSPGQTGANVLTF.

The chain carries TRBV2 and TRBJ1-2; D not certain. The CDR3 length is 11 residues. Trimming removed 4 bases from V and 12 bases from J, with 12 bases in between. Per germline, CDR1 SNHLY and CDR2 FYNNEI. DNA for the CDR3: TGTGCCAGCAGTGTTTCGGGAGGGCACACCTTC. Translated: CASSVSGGHTF.

V and J are TRBV13 and TRBJ2-2; 11 positions match TRBD1. The trim removed 0 bases at V and 9 bases at J, leaving 9 bases unmatched. Germline V CDR1 and CDR2: PRHDT, FYEKMQ (reference sequence). The CDR3 covers 17 residues. CDR3 residues: CASSLGRTGGFQRELFF. DNA for the CDR3: TGTGCCAGCAGCTTAGGCCGGACAGGGGGCTTTCAGAGGGAGCTGTTTTTT.

The chain combines TRBV29-1 with TRBJ2-3, with TRBD2 matching 7 bases. CDR3 length: 14 amino acids. The V segment lost 4 bases and the J segment 4 bases; nucleotides outside the gene matches: 8. Germline V lookup: CDR1 SQVTM, CDR2 ANQGSEA. The CDR3 region is CSVGASGYADTQYF. CDR3 nucleotide sequence: TGCAGCGTTGGGGCTAGCGGTTACGCAGATACGCAGTATTTT.

This clone was seen just once. The chain recombines TRBV7-2 with TRBJ2-7, with 8 bases that match TRBD1. V shed 2 bases and J 6 bases; nucleotides not matched to a gene: 21. This CDR3 comprises 19 residues. CDR1 and CDR2 from the germline V gene are SGHTA and FQGNSA. This CDR3 reads CASSLLRQGPENSLPEQYF. The CDR3 nucleotides read TGTGCCAGCAGCTTACTAAGACAGGGGCCGGAAAATTCCCTCCCCGAGCAGTACTTC.

This sequence joins TRBV6-5 and TRBJ2-1; TRBD2 aligns across 9 bases. The CDR3 spans 16 residues. V lost 0 bases and J lost 4; bases outside the gene matches: 4. Germline V gives CDR1 MNHEY, CDR2 SVGAGI. The CDR3 reads CASSYSATSGYNEQFF. The CDR3 DNA sequence: TGTGCCAGCAGTTACTCGGCGACTAGCGGATACAATGAGCAGTTCTTC.

The chain recombines TRBV28 with TRBJ1-3; D is undetermined. The CDR3 is 17 residues long. Germline CDR1 reads MDHEN; CDR2 reads SYDVKM. V was clipped by 5 bases and J by 0 bases, with 17 bases between them. The CDR3: CASSPYSGSYSGNTIYF. In nucleotides, the CDR3 is TGTGCCAGCAGTCCCTACTCCGGGTCCTACTCTGGAAACACCATATATTTT.